This is a list of T cell receptor beta chains from one sample in a study of CD8+ T cells in alopecia areata. Generated by immunoSEQ multiplex PCR, the TCRdb table keeps only in-frame clones and is missing some. Among approximately 280,000 clones, more than 45% were seen once, and the ten largest hold more than 1.5%. Here the sequenced sample was CD4+ T cells sorted from blood, taken at week 24, from a patient treated with tofacitinib. The receptors were sampled from a human donor with alopecia areata. Both conserved end residues are part of each CDR3. D genes are given only for firm matches. Only some rows state a clone size, as once, few, many or a class for expanded clones.

>TRBD2|TRBV25-1|NA|TRBJ2-5
TGTGCCAGCAGTGACGCGGGGGGGACAGAGACCCAGTACTTC
CASSDAGGTETQYF
>NA|TRBV25-1|NA|TRBJ2-7
TGTGCCAGCAGTGAGCACGGAGAGTCCTACGAGCAGTACTTC
CASSEHGESYEQYF
>TRBD1|TRBV4-1|NA|TRBJ1-2
TGCGCCAGCAGCCCAGTTTCTCACGGGACAGGCCTCAACTATGGCTACACCTTC
CASSPVSHGTGLNYGYTF
>NA|TRBV4-1|NA|TRBJ2-2
TGCGCCAGCAGCCAAGGACGGAGTCCCACCGGGGAGCTGTTTTTT
CASSQGRSPTGELFF
>TRBD1|TRBV5-1|NA|TRBJ2-7
TGCGCCAGCAGCTTGCTGACTGCCTCTTCGACAGGGGTCACCTACGAGCAGTACTTC
CASSLLTASSTGVTYEQYF
>NA|TRBV7-2|few|TRBJ2-7
TGTGCCAGCAGCTTACGAGGGACACCAGCTTACGAGCAGTACTTC
CASSLRGTPAYEQYF
>NA|TRBV4-1|once|TRBJ2-5
TGCGCCAGCAGCCAAGGAGGGTTGAGTCAAGAGACCCAGTACTTC
CASSQGGLSQETQYF
>NA|TRBV6-5|NA|TRBJ1-5
TGTGCCAGCAGTTCAGGGAATCAGCCCCAGCATTTT
CASSSGNQPQHF
>NA|TRBV4-3|NA|TRBJ1-2
TGCGCCAGCAGCCAAGACAGCGGGTCCCGGGGAGGCGGCTACACCTTC
CASSQDSGSRGGGYTF
>TRBD2|TRBV2|NA|TRBJ2-1
TGTGCCAGCAATTTCGGCGGGGGGGCATACAATGAGCAGTTCTTC
CASNFGGGAYNEQFF
>NA|TRBV20-1|few|TRBJ2-3
TGCAGTGCTAGTCTCACCATCACGCAGTATTTT
CSASLTITQYF
>NA|TRBV25-1|once|TRBJ1-6
TGTGCCAGCAGTGAATACAGGGGATACAATTCACCCCTCCACTTT
CASSEYRGYNSPLHF
>NA|TRBV7-9|NA|TRBJ1-5
TGTGCCAGCAGCTTGGGTGACGGATATAGCAATCAGCCCCAGCATTTT
CASSLGDGYSNQPQHF
>NA|TRBV7-2|NA|TRBJ1-3
TGTGCCAGCAGCTTAGCACAGGGCCCTGGAAACACCATATATTTT
CASSLAQGPGNTIYF
>TRBD1|TRBV5-1|few|TRBJ1-2
TGCGCCAGCAGCTTGGATCCGGGACAGACGGATGGCTACACCTTC
CASSLDPGQTDGYTF
>NA|TRBV14|few|TRBJ1-2
TGTGCCAGCAGCCAAGCGGCAGGGCCGACCTTC
CASSQAAGPTF
>NA|TRBV7-9|few|TRBJ1-1
TGTGCCAGCTCCCCGGGAAGGGGGAACACTGAAGCTTTCTTT
CASSPGRGNTEAFF
>NA|TRBV11-3|NA|TRBJ2-1
TGTGCCAGCAGCCCGGGACTGCCGGACTGGCATGAGCAGTTCTTC
CASSPGLPDWHEQFF
>NA|TRBV7-2|NA|TRBJ2-3
TGTGCCAGCAGCTTAGCCACCCTAGACGGCGGGGCCTTGGATTTT
CASSLATLDGGALDF
>TRBD1|TRBV7-9|NA|TRBJ1-1
TGTGCCAGCAGCCAATCAGGGGGCCGATACACTGAAGCTTTCTTT
CASSQSGGRYTEAFF
>TRBD1|TRBV25-1|NA|TRBJ2-3
TGTGCCAGCAGTGTCCGGGACAGGGTCACAGATACGCAGTATTTT
CASSVRDRVTDTQYF
>NA|TRBV25-1|few|TRBJ1-2
TGTGCCAGCAGTATTCGGGGCGCAGACTATGGCTACACCTTC
CASSIRGADYGYTF
>NA|TRBV30|NA|TRBJ1-6
TGTGCCTGGATGGACCTAGGGGGTGGCTCACCCCTCCACTTT
CAWMDLGGGSPLHF
>TRBD1|TRBV30|few|TRBJ2-7
TGTGCCTGGAGTGTACAATGGGGTCAGGGGGTCTCCCAGTACTTC
CAWSVQWGQGVSQYF
>NA|TRBV27|NA|TRBJ1-6
TGTGCCAGCAGTTTCCCATACCTGAATTCACCCCTCCACTTT
CASSFPYLNSPLHF
>NA|TRBV25-1|NA|TRBJ1-2
TGTGCCAGCAGCCCAGGGAACACTAACTATGGCTACACCTTC
CASSPGNTNYGYTF
>NA|TRBV15|few|TRBJ2-1
TGTGCCACCAGCAAAATCAATGAGCAGTTCTTC
CATSKINEQFF
>TRBD1|TRBV28|NA|TRBJ1-5
TGTGCCAGCAGTGCTGACAGGGAAGATCAGCCCCAGCATTTT
CASSADREDQPQHF
>NA|TRBV30|NA|TRBJ2-7
TGTGCCTGGACCAGAAGGGACAACTCCTACGAGCAGTACTTC
CAWTRRDNSYEQYF
>TRBD2|TRBV6-1|NA|TRBJ2-7
TGTGCCAGCAGTGAAATTGATCGGGGGGACGAGCAGTACTTC
CASSEIDRGDEQYF
>NA|TRBV11-2|few|TRBJ2-5
TGTGCCAGCAGCTTAGGGGGGACGATGCAGACCCAGTACTTC
CASSLGGTMQTQYF
>NA|TRBV5-1|few|TRBJ2-5
TGCGCCAGCAGCTTGGAGCGGTCCAACCGAGACCAGTACTTC
CASSLERSNRDQYF